This TCR beta chain comes out of a study of T cells in Graves' hyperthyroidism and ophthalmopathy. V shed 8 bases and J shed 10 bases, with 13 bases lying between them. Per the germline V gene, CDR1 is LNHDA and CDR2 is SQIVND (reference sequence). There are 11 residues in the CDR3. Amplification yielded TCR beta CDR3 regions, with RNA transcripts as the source. The primer set for the first-round RT-PCR of the TCR CDR3 was HTBI. Via MiXCR, TCRdb re-called the multiplex PCR reads, giving one row per CDR3 protein. The data contain around 440,000 distinct CDR3 sequences, about 15% of them seen just once; the ten biggest clones take up approximately 8%.

The chain is built from TRBV19 and TRBJ2-3; D is perhaps TRBD2 (5 bases). The source material was blood. This clonotype was obtained from a woman aged 18-29 years with Graves' hyperthyroidism. The CDR3 region has the DNA TGTGCCAGTCGAGTGGGAGAAGCGCAGTATTTT. Its protein product is CASRVGEAQYF. The full variable domain, with the rest looked up from reference TRBV19 and TRBJ2-3, is DGGITQSPKYLFRKEGQNVTLSCEQNLNHDAMYWYRQDPGQGLRLIYYSQIVNDFQKGDIAEGYSVSREKKESFPLTVTSAQKNPTAFYLCASRVGEAQYFGPGTRLTVL.